A single sample gave rise to the 24 T cell receptor beta chains below, sequenced in a study of T cells after yellow fever vaccination. Via MiXCR, TCRdb re-called the 5' RACE reads, giving one row per CDR3 protein. The sample carries hundreds of thousands of distinct CDR3 sequences, 17% recorded once. The sequences come from PBMCs, collected around 5 days after the first yellow fever vaccination. Receptors originate from a man aged 18 to 29 who received the YFV17D yellow fever vaccine.

This chain uses TRBV12-3 or TRBV12-4 with TRBJ1-1; D is possibly TRBD1 (5 bases). This CDR3 contains 13 residues. The germline V and J ends were trimmed by 6 bases and 8 bases, with 16 bases remaining between them. This CDR3 reads CASSTGRGWEAFF. In DNA form, the CDR3 reads TGTGCCAGCAGCACTGGGAGGGGCTGGGAAGCTTTCTTT.

This clonotype was observed a few times. The CDR3 nucleotides read TGCGCCAGCAGCTTGGTGGAGCGCGAGCAGTTCTTC. It yields the protein CASSLVEREQFF. The gene calls are TRBV5-1 and TRBJ2-1; D is ambiguous. The germline V and J ends were trimmed by 0 bases and 10 bases, with 8 bases remaining between them. Germline CDR1 reads SGHRS; CDR2 reads YFSETQ. The CDR3 is 12 residues long.

This clonotype was seen at least ten times. The chain links TRBV4-1 to TRBJ1-4, with D hard to call. Germline CDR1 reads MGHRA; CDR2 reads YSYEKL. Trimming pared 4 bases from V and 8 bases from J, leaving 17 bases between. The CDR3 extends over 15 amino acids. The chain's CDR3 is CASSPPGRVWEKLFF. The CDR3 DNA follows: TGCGCCAGCAGCCCCCCCGGCCGGGTGTGGGAAAAACTGTTTTTT.

This clonotype was detected once. The chain's CDR3 is CATVGGRTLSGANVLTF. CDR3 sequence (DNA): TGTGCCACAGTGGGGGGGCGGACCCTCTCTGGGGCCAACGTCCTGACTTTC. This rearrangement joins TRBV7-8 to TRBJ2-6; D is possibly TRBD2 (7 bases). Germline loops: CDR1 SGHVS, CDR2 FQNEAQ. Deletions cut 10 bases from V and 0 bases from J, with 19 bases between. The CDR3 extends over 17 amino acids.

This clonotype was observed a handful of times. Here the CDR3 reads CSATQGGGQPQHF. The CDR3 nucleotides are TGCAGCGCAACTCAGGGGGGTGGTCAGCCCCAGCATTTT. The chain combines TRBV29-1 with TRBJ1-5; 7 positions match TRBD1. This CDR3 has 13 amino acids. Germline CDR1 is SQVTM and CDR2 is ANQGSEA. Losses at the gene ends were 7 bases for V and 6 bases for J; bases not matched to a gene: 9.

A few counts support this clonotype. The rearrangement joins TRBV5-1 to TRBJ2-3; the D gene is possibly TRBD1 (8 bases). The V gene's germline CDR1 is SGHRS and CDR2 YFSETQ. CDR3 length equals 14 residues. V was trimmed by 5 bases and J by 4 bases, leaving 14 bases between them. The chain's CDR3 is CASRATGGADTQYF. The DNA for the CDR3 is TGCGCCAGCAGAGCTACAGGGGGGGCAGATACGCAGTATTTT.

The chain is built from TRBV3-1 and TRBJ2-3; TRBD2 matches at 10 bases. Germline CDR1 is LGHDT and CDR2 is YNNKEL (reference sequence). V gave up 5 bases and J gave up 2 bases; unmatched junction bases: 7. This CDR3 region has 16 residues. The CDR3 bases are TGTGCCAGCAGCGATACTAGCGGGGTGCTCACAGATACGCAGTATTTT. As protein: CASSDTSGVLTDTQYF.

This clonotype has only a few counts. V gene TRBV4-3 combines with J gene TRBJ1-5; 7 bases align to TRBD1. The trim removed 0 bases at V and 3 bases at J, leaving 2 bases unmatched. The germline gives CDR1 LGHNA, CDR2 YSLEER. This CDR3 is 15 amino acids long. CDR3 in amino acids: CASSQDGQANQPQHF. Written as DNA, the CDR3 is TGCGCCAGCAGCCAAGACGGACAGGCCAATCAGCCCCAGCATTTT.

The genes are TRBV18 and TRBJ2-7, with a possible D match to TRBD2 (5 bases). The CDR3 is 16 residues long. The V and J ends lost 3 bases and 1 base respectively, with 16 bases between them. Germline lookup yields CDR1 KGHSH and CDR2 LQKENI. For the CDR3, the DNA is TGTGCCAGCTCACCGACCCGGGGAGAAGAGTCCTACGAGCAGTACTTC. This translates into CASSPTRGEESYEQYF.

This chain uses TRBV5-1 with TRBJ2-1; D is undetermined. V was trimmed by 2 bases and J by 7 bases, leaving 16 bases between them. This CDR3 region has 15 residues. The V gene's germline CDR1 is SGHRS and CDR2 YFSETQ. The CDR3 is CASSLGVRKRNEQFF. The CDR3 DNA sequence: TGCGCCAGCAGCTTAGGCGTGCGCAAAAGAAATGAGCAGTTCTTC.

This clonotype has just a few counts. The chain joins TRBV5-1 to TRBJ1-1; D ambiguous. Deletions cut 5 bases from V and 3 bases from J, with 5 bases between. Germline loops: CDR1 SGHRS, CDR2 YFSETQ. The CDR3 contains 11 residues. The DNA for the CDR3 is TGCGCCAGCAGAGTTGACACTGAAGCTTTCTTT. This sequence encodes CASRVDTEAFF.

V gene TRBV5-1 combines with J gene TRBJ2-7; TRBD1 agrees at 10 bases. The trim removed 4 bases at V and 7 bases at J, leaving 2 bases unmatched. The CDR3 totals 12 residues. Germline V gives CDR1 SGHRS, CDR2 YFSETQ. The DNA of the CDR3 is TGCGCCAGCAGCCAGGACAGGGGGGAGCAGTACGTC. It yields the protein CASSQDRGEQYV.

The chain recombines TRBV12-3 or TRBV12-4 with TRBJ2-6, with TRBD1 identical over 8 bases. V shed 6 bases and J 2 bases; nucleotides not matched to a gene: 9. The CDR3 spans 17 residues. CDR3 in DNA: TGTGCCAGCAGCCCTCGACAGGGGTTCCCTGGGGCCAACGTCCTGACTTTC. This encodes CASSPRQGFPGANVLTF.

This clonotype has a count of ten or more. The chain joins TRBV29-1 to TRBJ2-1; 7 bases fit TRBD2. Germline CDR1 and CDR2: SQVTM and ANQGSEA. The CDR3 loop spans 13 amino acids. The J segment lost 5 bases and the V segment lost 4 bases, leaving 5 bases of the junction unmatched. CDR3 loop: CSVGPRGNNEQFF. The DNA of the CDR3 is TGCAGCGTTGGCCCGCGGGGGAACAATGAGCAGTTCTTC.

A few counts support this clonotype. CDR3 coding DNA: TGTGCCAGCAGCTTAGCGATTGGTACCGAGACCCAGTACTTC. This codes for CASSLAIGTETQYF. The chain uses TRBV7-2 and TRBJ2-5; D remains unclear. This CDR3 spans 14 amino acids. V was trimmed by 0 bases and J by 5 bases, leaving 10 bases between them. CDR1 and CDR2 from the germline V gene are SGHTA and FQGNSA.

The chain combines TRBV5-1 with TRBJ2-3; 8 bases align to TRBD1. The germline V gene has CDR1 SGHRS and CDR2 YFSETQ. The CDR3 length is 15 residues. J was trimmed by 10 bases and V by 0 bases; bases with no gene match: 10. Written as DNA, the CDR3 is TGCGCCAGCAGCTTGGTGGGGACAGGAGGGGGCCCGCAGTATTTT. This sequence encodes CASSLVGTGGGPQYF.

This sequence joins TRBV7-3 and TRBJ1-1, with 8 bases aligning to TRBD1. The CDR3 consists of 15 residues. Germline-derived CDR1 and CDR2 are SGHTA and FQGTGA. Trimming at V came to 3 bases and at J to 5 bases, leaving 8 bases not matched to a gene. CDR3 coding DNA: TGTGCCAGCAGCTTCGGACAGGGAGGTAGGACTGAAGCTTTCTTT. Amino acids: CASSFGQGGRTEAFF.

The chain links TRBV29-1 to TRBJ2-1, with a weak D call TRBD1 (6 bases). The germline V gene has CDR1 SQVTM and CDR2 ANQGSEA. Trimming stripped 7 bases from V and 9 bases from J, with 10 bases between. The CDR3 runs to 10 residues. The DNA for the CDR3 is TGCAGCGCGGGACAAGCTGAGCAGTTCTTC. This gives the protein CSAGQAEQFF.

The chain employs TRBV20-1 and TRBJ2-7; 9 bases are shared with TRBD2. CDR1 and CDR2 (germline): DFQATT, SNEGSKA (reference sequence). The CDR3 has 11 amino acids. With 7 bases clipped from V and 4 bases from J, the junction kept 2 bases outside the gene matches. The CDR3 DNA reads TGCAGTGGGCTAGCGGGGTACGAGCAGTACTTC. It yields the protein CSGLAGYEQYF.

A few counts support this clonotype. The V call is TRBV24-1, the J call TRBJ2-3; D assignment may be TRBD1 or TRBD2 (7 bases each). Germline values: CDR1 KGHDR, CDR2 SFDVKD. The CDR3 totals 14 residues. With 6 bases removed from V and 6 bases from J, the gap between germline ends came to 15 bases. CDR3 bases: TGTGCCACCAGTTATAGACAGGGAGGGGATACGCAGTATTTT. Translating gives CATSYRQGGDTQYF.

The CDR3 region has the DNA TGTGCCAGCAGGGCCCCCGGCACGTTTGAAGCTTTCTTT. Protein product: CASRAPGTFEAFF. This rearrangement joins TRBV6-4 to TRBJ1-1; no firm D call. V was clipped by 6 bases and J by 7 bases, with 15 bases between them. Looked up from germline, CDR1 is MRHNA and CDR2 is SNTAGT. The CDR3 extends over 13 amino acids.

A few counts support this clonotype. The chain couples TRBV7-9 to TRBJ1-1; D unclear. The germline gives CDR1 SEHNR, CDR2 FQNEAQ (reference sequence). The V and J ends lost 5 bases and 5 bases respectively, with 12 bases between them. The CDR3 is 13 residues long. The CDR3 DNA follows: TGTGCCAGCAGCCAAGAAGCGGGGACTGAAGCTTTCTTT. It specifies CASSQEAGTEAFF.

This chain uses TRBV6-1 with TRBJ1-3; 9 bases align to TRBD1. Germline CDR1 reads MNHNS; CDR2 reads SASEGT. Trimming cost V 4 bases and J 1 base; bases outside gene matches: 2. The CDR3 contains 15 residues. CDR3 in amino acids: CASSGQGESGNTIYF. Here the CDR3 DNA reads TGTGCCAGCAGTGGACAGGGGGAATCTGGAAACACCATATATTTT.

J is TRBJ1-1 and V is TRBV28; D is unresolved. Trimming took off 6 bases at V and 1 base at J, with 15 bases between the two ends. The CDR3 has 15 amino acids. Germline V gene data show CDR1 as MDHEN and CDR2 as SYDVKM. The chain's CDR3 is CASRSPWGTNTEAFF. CDR3 bases: TGTGCCAGCAGATCCCCTTGGGGTACGAACACTGAAGCTTTCTTT. Using reference TRBV28 and TRBJ1-1 for the parts outside the CDR3, the full variable domain is DVKVTQSSRYLVKRTGEKVFLECVQDMDHENMFWYRQDPGLGLRLIYFSYDVKMKEKGDIPEGYSVSREKKERFSLILESASTNQTSMYLCASRSPWGTNTEAFFGQGTRLTVV.